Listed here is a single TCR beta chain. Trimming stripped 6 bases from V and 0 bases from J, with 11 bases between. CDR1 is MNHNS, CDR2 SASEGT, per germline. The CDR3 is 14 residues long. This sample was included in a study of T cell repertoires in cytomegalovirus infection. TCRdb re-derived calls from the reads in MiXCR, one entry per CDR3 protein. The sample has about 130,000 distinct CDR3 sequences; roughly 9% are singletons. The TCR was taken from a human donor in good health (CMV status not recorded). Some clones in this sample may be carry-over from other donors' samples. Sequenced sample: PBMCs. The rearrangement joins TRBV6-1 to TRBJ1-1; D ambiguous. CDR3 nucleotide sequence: TGTGCCAGCAGATTGCAGAACATGAACACTGAAGCTTTCTTT. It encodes CASRLQNMNTEAFF.